This TCR beta chain is from a study of T cell changes during pregnancy in multiple sclerosis. Assay used: immunoSEQ multiplex PCR; TCRdb lists only in-frame clones, some missing. The table records about 42,000 clones, 84% of them present only once. With 1 base removed from V and 6 bases from J, the gap between germline ends came to 9 bases. Looked up from germline, CDR1 is MNHNS and CDR2 is SASEGT. The CDR3 runs to 13 residues. Sequences were derived from CD4+ T cells from peripheral blood mononuclear cells, sampled before pregnancy. This rearrangement joins TRBV6-1 to TRBJ1-1; no definite D call. This sequence originates from a female donor with multiple sclerosis, enrolled in a pregnancy study. CDR3 amino acids: CASSEVTVSEAFF. CDR3 in DNA: TGTGCCAGCAGTGAAGTCACGGTGTCTGAAGCTTTCTTT.